These 18 T cell receptor beta chains were all obtained from the same sample, sequenced in a study of cytomegalovirus exposure and HLA in healthy donors. The PCR made use of 60 Vbeta and 13 Jbeta primers. TCRdb's table, derived via immunoSEQ multiplex PCR, lists solely in-frame clones and lacks some. The table has about 140,000 clones, around 80% seen once. The sequencing input was PBMCs. Every receptor here comes from a man aged 35-49 years in good health and CMV-seropositive.

V is TRBV27 and J is TRBJ1-2; 7 bases agree with TRBD1. The germline V gene has CDR1 MNHEY and CDR2 SMNVEV (reference sequence). The CDR3 length is 14 residues. Trimming cost V 10 bases and J 5 bases; bases outside gene matches: 13. CDR3 loop: CATLRDRTGYGYTF. The CDR3 DNA reads TGTGCCACCCTCCGAGATCGGACAGGTTATGGCTACACCTTC.

V gene TRBV6-6 combines with J gene TRBJ2-7; D may be TRBD1 (7 bases). V lost 4 bases, J lost 0 bases, and 16 bases lay in between. This CDR3 contains 16 residues. Germline V lookup: CDR1 MNHNY, CDR2 SVGAGI (reference sequence). CDR3 DNA: TGTGCCAGCAGTTTCAGGGGGGCAAGGAGCTCCTACGAGCAGTACTTC. Translating gives CASSFRGARSSYEQYF.

V usage is TRBV15 and J usage is TRBJ2-2; 11 bases map to TRBD2. The V gene's germline CDR1 is LNHNV and CDR2 YYDKDF (reference sequence). The J segment lost 3 bases and the V segment lost 0 bases, leaving 0 bases of the junction unmatched. This CDR3 comprises 16 residues. The CDR3 reads CATSREGLADTGELFF. The CDR3, as DNA: TGTGCCACCAGCAGAGAGGGACTAGCGGACACCGGGGAGCTGTTTTTT.

The rearrangement links TRBV6-6 to TRBJ1-2; D perhaps matches TRBD1 (5 bases). Germline CDR1 reads MNHNY; CDR2 reads SVGAGI (reference sequence). Trimming pared 6 bases from V and 4 bases from J, leaving 12 bases between. This CDR3 is built from 13 residues. CDR3 DNA: TGTGCCAGCAGGGTCGGGACTCTCTATGGCTACACCTTC. This codes for CASRVGTLYGYTF.

J is TRBJ1-3 and V is TRBV13, with TRBD1 as a possible D gene (5 bases). The CDR3 runs 15 residues. Germline V gene data show CDR1 as PRHDT and CDR2 as FYEKMQ (reference sequence). The V end lost 5 bases, the J end lost 0 bases, and 11 bases lay between the germline ends. CDR3 residues: CASSPRGDSGNTIYF. The DNA of the CDR3 is TGTGCCAGCAGCCCACGGGGGGACTCTGGAAACACCATATATTTT. Supplemented by reference TRBV13 and TRBJ1-3, the full variable domain reads AAGVIQSPRHLIKEKRETATLKCYPIPRHDTVYWYQQGPGQDPQFLISFYEKMQSDKGSIPDRFSAQQFSDYHSELNMSSLELGDSALYFCASSPRGDSGNTIYFGEGSWLTVV.

The rearrangement joins TRBV6-4 to TRBJ1-2; D gene unclear. The germline V gene encodes CDR1 MRHNA and CDR2 SNTAGT. The CDR3 has 15 residues. Deletions cut 5 bases from V and 3 bases from J, with 16 bases between. CDR3 amino acids: CASSLTGIEDYGYTF. The CDR3 DNA sequence: TGTGCCAGCAGTCTTACGGGGATTGAGGACTATGGCTACACCTTC.

The chain has TRBV6-5 and TRBJ1-1; TRBD1 agrees at 8 bases. The CDR3 covers 15 residues. The ends lost 6 bases at V and 5 bases at J; junction bases unmatched: 11. Germline V gene sequence: CDR1 MNHEY, CDR2 SVGAGI. The CDR3: CASRPPQGAGTEAFF. CDR3 sequence (DNA): TGTGCCAGCAGACCCCCTCAGGGGGCAGGAACTGAAGCTTTCTTT.

Concerning this clone itself: The junction departs from germline at one end; a sequencing error may be responsible. This sequence joins TRBV27 and TRBJ1-2, with 9 bases matching TRBD1. This CDR3 contains 18 residues. Germline loops: CDR1 MNHEY, CDR2 SMNVEV (reference sequence). The DNA for the CDR3 is TGTGCCGGCAGCGCTGATTCCGGGACAGGGAGAACTAACTATGGCTACACCTTC. Its translation: CAGSADSGTGRTNYGYTF.

V usage is TRBV4-3 and J usage is TRBJ2-5; 8 bases agree with TRBD2. Judging by the DNA end, TRBJ2-7 fits better; the J call may be wrong. The CDR3 loop spans 15 amino acids. Germline values: CDR1 LGHNA, CDR2 YSLEER. The CDR3 protein is CASSQDRLAGSEQYF. As DNA, the CDR3 is TGCGCCAGCAGCCAAGATCGGCTAGCGGGCTCCGAGCAGTACTTC.

This chain joins TRBV7-8 and TRBJ2-1; tentatively, D is TRBD2 (6 bases). Trimming removed 9 bases from V and 10 bases from J, with 22 bases in between. The germline V gene encodes CDR1 SGHVS and CDR2 FQNEAQ. The CDR3 runs to 14 residues. CDR3 DNA sequence: TGTGCCAGTGGAGACCGGGCCCCGGGAGAGGAGCAGTTCTTC. As protein: CASGDRAPGEEQFF.

The rearrangement uses TRBV6-1 and TRBJ2-2; possible D gene TRBD2, 5 bases. Germline V gene lookup returns CDR1 MNHNS and CDR2 SASEGT. The length of the CDR3 is 14 residues. V lost 4 bases, J lost 4 bases, and 10 bases lay in between. The chain's CDR3 is CASSVHTSTGELFF. CDR3 bases: TGTGCCAGCAGTGTGCATACTAGCACCGGGGAGCTGTTTTTT.

The chain employs TRBV5-6 and TRBJ2-3; possibly TRBD2 for D (6 bases). Trimming pared 4 bases from V and 1 base from J, leaving 16 bases between. CDR1 is SGHDT, CDR2 YYEEEE, per germline. The CDR3 consists of 16 residues. In DNA, the CDR3 is TGTGCCAGCAGCGTTGGCCGAGGCGGGGGCACAGATACGCAGTATTTT. Protein sequence: CASSVGRGGGTDTQYF.

This clone was observed once. V is TRBV18 and J is TRBJ2-3; TRBD1 aligns across 8 bases. This CDR3 region has 18 residues. Germline CDR1 reads KGHSH; CDR2 reads LQKENI. V dropped 2 bases and J dropped 0; count of bases not matched to a gene: 10. The CDR3 here is CASSPIPGQEKSTDTQYF. The CDR3 DNA sequence: TGTGCCAGCTCACCAATACCGGGACAGGAGAAAAGCACAGATACGCAGTATTTT.

The J gene is TRBJ2-3, the V gene TRBV7-8; 7 positions match TRBD2. The length of the CDR3 is 16 residues. Germline CDR1 SGHVS, CDR2 FQNEAQ. J was trimmed by 0 bases and V by 5 bases; bases with no gene match: 8. The CDR3 here is CASSQAAGPSTDTQYF. The CDR3 coding sequence is TGTGCCAGCAGCCAGGCAGCGGGGCCCAGCACAGATACGCAGTATTTT.

This CDR3 reads CASSTRETQYF. CDR3 nucleotide sequence: TGTGCCAGTAGTACACGGGAGACCCAGTACTTC. The chain is built from TRBV19 and TRBJ2-5; D is uncertain. The germline CDR1 and CDR2 sequences are LNHDA and SQIVND (reference sequence). CDR3 length: 11 residues. V lost 4 bases and J lost 5, with 5 bases in between.

The chain carries TRBV9 and TRBJ1-1, with D unclear. V was cut by 1 base and J by 0 bases, with 19 bases left in between. Germline values: CDR1 SGDLS, CDR2 YYNGEE. The CDR3 has 18 amino acids. CDR3 nucleotide sequence: TGTGCCAGCAGCGTACCAAACCTTAGTTTAATCATGAACACTGAAGCTTTCTTT. It encodes CASSVPNLSLIMNTEAFF. The variable domain in full, completed from reference TRBV9 and TRBJ1-1, reads DSGVTQTPKHLITATGQRVTLRCSPRSGDLSVYWYQQSLDQGLQFLIQYYNGEERAKGNILERFSAQQFPDLHSELNLSSLELGDSALYFCASSVPNLSLIMNTEAFFGQGTRLTVV.

The V call is TRBV19, the J call TRBJ2-7; 12 bases are shared with TRBD2. Germline V CDR1 and CDR2: LNHDA, SQIVND (reference sequence). The junction had 6 bases not matched to a gene; V was cut back by 5 bases and J by 4 bases. The CDR3 has 15 residues. The CDR3 nucleotides are TGTGCCAGTAGTCCCTCCGGGACTAGCGGGTACGAGCAGTACTTC. Translated: CASSPSGTSGYEQYF.

The chain carries TRBV7-9 and TRBJ1-1; a weak D match, TRBD1 (6 bases). The CDR3 has 15 amino acids. Germline CDR1 is SEHNR and CDR2 is FQNEAQ (reference sequence). Trimming cost V 4 bases and J 3 bases, with 15 bases left between them. DNA for the CDR3: TGTGCCAGCAGCTCCGTCTTGGGGGCATACACTGAAGCTTTCTTT. This codes for CASSSVLGAYTEAFF.